Below are 11 T cell receptor beta chains sequenced from a single sample in a study of technical replicates of blood from several donors. Repertoires were generated with immunoSEQ multiplex PCR, while TCRdb's copy carries only in-frame clones and drops some. The sample consists of about 84,000 clones, roughly 98% of them appearing once. The sequenced sample consisted of T cells isolated from PBMCs. The receptors shown here come from a human donor in good health.

This chain connects TRBV28 to TRBJ1-5; the D gene is possibly TRBD1 (5 bases). V was cut by 6 bases and J by 5 bases, with 14 bases left in between. In germline, CDR1 is MDHEN, CDR2 SYDVKM. CDR3 length: 14 amino acids. CDR3 protein: CASRKRGLYQPQHF. The CDR3 DNA follows: TGTGCCAGCAGGAAGCGGGGGTTGTATCAGCCCCAGCATTTT. The whole variable domain, remainder taken from reference TRBV28 and TRBJ1-5, is DVKVTQSSRYLVKRTGEKVFLECVQDMDHENMFWYRQDPGLGLRLIYFSYDVKMKEKGDIPEGYSVSREKKERFSLILESASTNQTSMYLCASRKRGLYQPQHFGDGTRLSIL.

The V call is TRBV30, the J call TRBJ1-1; D uncertain. The CDR3 is 14 residues long. The V end lost 8 bases, the J end lost 0 bases, and 16 bases lay between the germline ends. The germline CDR1 and CDR2 sequences are GTSNPN and SVGIG (reference sequence). CDR3 DNA sequence: TGTGCCCGCACTTTGACTGGCATGAACACTGAAGCTTTCTTT. Translated, it gives CARTLTGMNTEAFF. Together with reference TRBV30 and TRBJ1-1, the CDR3 gives the full variable domain: SQTIHQWPATLVQPVGSPLSLECTVEGTSNPNLYWYRQAAGRGLQLLFYSVGIGQISSEVPQNLSASRPQDRQFILSSKKLLLSDSGFYLCARTLTGMNTEAFFGQGTRLTVV.

The chain couples TRBV28 to TRBJ2-7; 8 bases match TRBD1. This CDR3 has 16 residues. CDR1 and CDR2 from the germline V gene are MDHEN and SYDVKM. V was pared by 5 bases and J by 2 bases, with 11 bases of the junction left unmatched. Written as DNA, the CDR3 is TGTGCCAGCAGTACCATAGGACAGGGCGATACCTACGAGCAGTACTTC. It encodes CASSTIGQGDTYEQYF.

The V and J genes are TRBV11-3 and TRBJ2-7; D is perhaps TRBD2 (6 bases). The V gene's germline CDR1 is SGHNT and CDR2 YENEEA. V lost 5 bases and J lost 5, with 16 bases in between. The CDR3 sequence is 14 residues long. In DNA form, the CDR3 reads TGTGCCAGCAGCGGTCGGACTAAGCCTAACGAGCAGTACTTC. Its translation: CASSGRTKPNEQYF.

The V gene is TRBV11-3, the J gene TRBJ2-7; D unclear. The CDR3 is 12 amino acids. Trimming took off 3 bases at V and 4 bases at J, with 7 bases between the two ends. Per germline, CDR1 SGHNT and CDR2 YENEEA. CDR3 nucleotides: TGTGCCAGCAGCTTGACGGGTTACGAGCAGTACTTC. It encodes CASSLTGYEQYF. Filled out from reference TRBV11-3 and TRBJ2-7, the complete variable domain reads EAGVVQSPRYKIIEKKQPVAFWCNPISGHNTLYWYLQNLGQGPELLIRYENEEAVDDSQLPKDRFSAERLKGVDSTLKIQPAELGDSAVYLCASSLTGYEQYFGPGTRLTVT.

In its sample, this clone was seen once. The gene calls are TRBV18 and TRBJ1-2; TRBD1 might be the D (6 bases). V was pared by 2 bases and J by 4 bases, with 17 bases between. The CDR3 contains 16 residues. CDR1 and CDR2 (germline): KGHSH, LQKENI. Here the CDR3 DNA reads TGTGCCAGCTCACCATCGACAGGTGGGGATCCCTATGGCTACACCTTC. It is translated as CASSPSTGGDPYGYTF.

V and J are TRBV18 and TRBJ1-5; D not resolved. Per the germline V gene, CDR1 is KGHSH and CDR2 is LQKENI. Trimming shortened V by 0 bases and J by 0 bases, and 12 bases separated the two germline ends. The CDR3 has 17 residues. The CDR3 protein is CASSPPHSGDSNQPQHF. The CDR3 nucleotides read TGTGCCAGCTCACCACCACACTCGGGAGATAGCAATCAGCCCCAGCATTTT.

This sequence joins TRBV20-1 and TRBJ1-1; D remains unclear. The CDR3 loop spans 11 amino acids. The germline V gene has CDR1 DFQATT and CDR2 SNEGSKA (reference sequence). V was trimmed by 6 bases and J by 7 bases, leaving 12 bases between them. CDR3 coding DNA: TGCAGTGCCCCACCCAGGATTGAAGCTTTCTTT. It encodes CSAPPRIEAFF.

The rearrangement links TRBV5-1 to TRBJ1-5; D gene uncertain. Germline CDR1 reads SGHRS; CDR2 reads YFSETQ. The CDR3 has 14 residues. The V end was cut by 5 bases, the J end by 5 bases, with 14 bases between. The CDR3 loop reads CASSMLGRDQPQHF. CDR3 in DNA: TGCGCCAGCAGTATGTTGGGTCGGGATCAGCCCCAGCATTTT.

The chain combines TRBV15 with TRBJ1-1, with no clear D. V lost 0 bases, J lost 7 bases, and 18 bases lay in between. Germline values: CDR1 LNHNV, CDR2 YYDKDF (reference sequence). The CDR3 length is 16 residues. CDR3 DNA sequence: TGTGCCACCAGCAGAGATTCCATCGGTATCGGCGGTGAAGCTTTCTTT. It is translated as CATSRDSIGIGGEAFF.

The table lists this clone with a count of one. The genes are TRBV11-3 and TRBJ2-5; TRBD1 agrees at 11 bases. V dropped 6 bases and J dropped 3; count of bases not matched to a gene: 6. The CDR3 contains 15 residues. The germline V gene encodes CDR1 SGHNT and CDR2 YENEEA. CDR3 loop: CASSLGTGGEETQYF. The CDR3 DNA follows: TGTGCCAGCAGTCTAGGGACAGGGGGTGAAGAGACCCAGTACTTC.